The 3 T cell receptor beta chains given below trace back to one sample, sequenced in a study of shared clonotypes between healthy human individuals. TCRdb's copy holds only in-frame clones and misses some; the assay was immunoSEQ multiplex PCR. The table lists 1 million to 1.2 million clones, roughly 77% of them singletons, with about 0.89% in the top ten. The sample comprised memory CD4+ T cells from PBMCs. Subset denoted: CD45RA-negative fraction. The receptors stem from a man aged 18 to 29 in good health. Some clones in this sample may be carry-over from other donors' samples.

CDR3 nucleotides: TGTGCCAGTAGTGTCTCTAGCGTGACGTCCTACGAGCAGTACTTC. This translates into CASSVSSVTSYEQYF. The chain joins TRBV19 to TRBJ2-7; maybe TRBD2 (6 bases). V lost 5 bases and J 1 base, leaving 15 bases between the germline ends. The CDR3 spans 15 residues. Germline lookup yields CDR1 LNHDA and CDR2 SQIVND (reference sequence). Using reference TRBV19 and TRBJ2-7 for the parts outside the CDR3, the full variable domain is DGGITQSPKYLFRKEGQNVTLSCEQNLNHDAMYWYRQDPGQGLRLIYYSQIVNDFQKGDIAEGYSVSREKKESFPLTVTSAQKNPTAFYLCASSVSSVTSYEQYFGPGTRLTVT.

The rearrangement uses TRBV4-2 and TRBJ2-1, with D tentatively TRBD2 (6 bases). CDR3 length: 16 residues. Germline V gene lookup returns CDR1 LGHNA and CDR2 YNFKEQ. V lost 2 bases to trimming and J lost 2 bases, with 13 bases between them. Here the CDR3 DNA reads TGTGCCAGCAGCCAATCCTCGGGAGACGCCTACAATGAGCAGTTCTTC. Its protein is CASSQSSGDAYNEQFF.

Here the CDR3 reads CASSYSCREGACEQYF. The DNA for the CDR3 is TGTGCCAGCAGTTACTCGTGCAGGGAAGGGGCATGCGAGCAGTACTTC. The chain links TRBV6-6 to TRBJ2-7; D perhaps matches TRBD1 (5 bases). Trimming removed 0 bases at V and 6 bases at J, with 18 bases between. The CDR3 has 16 amino acids. CDR1 MNHNY and CDR2 SVGAGI come from the germline V gene (reference sequence).